This TCR beta chain derives from a study of technical replicates of blood from a handful of donors. CDR3 length: 12 residues. V lost 0 bases to trimming and J lost 7 bases, with 5 bases between them. Per the germline V gene, CDR1 is SGHAT and CDR2 is FQNNGV. The assay was immunoSEQ multiplex PCR, and TCRdb's table has in-frame clones only and misses some. This table holds some 79,000 clones, 91% found once. Sequencing used T cells isolated from PBMCs. The chain links TRBV11-2 to TRBJ2-3; no definite D call. The TCR sequence derives from a human donor in good health. Some clones in this sample may be carry-over from other donors' samples. In DNA, the CDR3 is TGTGCCAGCAGCTTAGAACTAAATACGCAGTATTTT. It specifies CASSLELNTQYF.